A single sample gave rise to the 31 T cell receptor beta chains below, sequenced in a study of cytomegalovirus exposure and HLA in healthy donors. In the PCR, 60 Vbeta and 13 Jbeta primers were used. Sequencing was performed with immunoSEQ multiplex PCR; in TCRdb, only in-frame clones are kept and a portion is missing. Among 75,000 to 100,000 clones listed, around 80% were seen once. The specimen was PBMCs. The receptors here all came from a man aged 60 to 69 in good health and CMV-seropositive.

This chain joins TRBV9 and TRBJ2-2; 11 bases match TRBD1. The length of the CDR3 is 16 residues. The V segment lost 0 bases and the J segment 4 bases; nucleotides outside the gene matches: 2. CDR1 is SGDLS, CDR2 YYNGEE, per germline. The CDR3 region is CASSVAGTGGTGELFF. In DNA form, the CDR3 reads TGTGCCAGCAGCGTAGCCGGGACAGGGGGCACCGGGGAGCTGTTTTTT.

The chain combines TRBV2 with TRBJ2-2; TRBD1 agrees at 7 bases. Germline CDR1 reads SNHLY; CDR2 reads FYNNEI. This CDR3 comprises 16 residues. V shed 5 bases, J shed 4 bases, and the junction held 10 bases outside the gene matches. The CDR3 loop is CASSNSRQGGTGELFF. Written as DNA, the CDR3 is TGTGCCAGCAGTAATAGTCGACAGGGCGGCACCGGGGAGCTGTTTTTT.

V is TRBV19 and J is TRBJ2-1; no reliable D call. The CDR3 totals 12 residues. CDR1 and CDR2 from the germline V gene are LNHDA and SQIVND (reference sequence). The V and J ends lost 5 bases and 6 bases respectively, with 8 bases between them. CDR3: CASSGGSNEQFF. In DNA, the CDR3 is TGTGCCAGTAGTGGCGGTTCCAATGAGCAGTTCTTC.

The rearrangement joins TRBV6-5 to TRBJ1-3; no firm D call. The V gene's germline CDR1 is MNHEY and CDR2 SVGAGI. V was shortened by 3 bases and J by 3 bases, with 15 bases between the two germline ends. This CDR3 comprises 16 residues. CDR3 protein: CASSYSSGRVGNTIYF. CDR3 DNA: TGTGCCAGCAGTTATTCCTCGGGGAGGGTTGGAAACACCATATATTTT.

CDR3: CATSRAGDTQYF. CDR3 nucleotide sequence: TGTGCCACCAGCAGAGCCGGAGATACGCAGTATTTT. The chain couples TRBV15 to TRBJ2-3; D unresolved. The CDR3 totals 12 residues. Germline V gene lookup returns CDR1 LNHNV and CDR2 YYDKDF (reference sequence). Between the trimmed V and J ends, which lost 1 base and 5 bases, there was a span of 4 bases. The whole variable domain, remainder taken from reference TRBV15 and TRBJ2-3, is DAMVIQNPRYQVTQFGKPVTLSCSQTLNHNVMYWYQQKSSQAPKLLFHYYDKDFNNEADTPDNFQSRRPNTSFCFLDIRSPGLGDTAMYLCATSRAGDTQYFGPGTRLTVL.

The chain's CDR3 is CASSQTGYQPQHF. CDR3 DNA: TGCGCCAGCAGCCAAACAGGTTATCAGCCCCAGCATTTT. The chain carries TRBV4-1 and TRBJ1-5, with TRBD1 as a possible D gene (5 bases). CDR1 and CDR2 (germline): MGHRA, YSYEKL. V gave up 2 bases and J gave up 5 bases, with 7 bases separating them. There are 13 residues in the CDR3.

CDR3 coding DNA: TGTGCCAGCAGCCGGGACAGGGCTTCAGATACGCAGTATTTT. Translation: CASSRDRASDTQYF. The chain employs TRBV7-2 and TRBJ2-3, with 9 bases lining up with TRBD1. CDR1 and CDR2 (germline): SGHTA, FQGNSA. The CDR3 is 14 amino acids. The J segment lost 4 bases and the V segment lost 5 bases, leaving 4 bases of the junction unmatched.

This chain joins TRBV5-6 and TRBJ2-3; 8 bases map to TRBD1. This CDR3 has 15 residues. Losses at the gene ends were 4 bases for V and 4 bases for J; bases not matched to a gene: 8. The germline V gene encodes CDR1 SGHDT and CDR2 YYEEEE. CDR3 sequence: CASSRRRTGPDTQYF. The CDR3, as DNA: TGTGCCAGCAGCCGACGAAGGACAGGGCCAGATACGCAGTATTTT.

CDR3 protein: CASSQDRGPGAFF. The DNA of the CDR3 is TGTGCCAGCAGCCAAGACAGGGGCCCTGGGGCTTTCTTT. The rearrangement joins TRBV14 to TRBJ1-1; D might be TRBD1 (6 bases). Trimming left V 0 bases short and J 11 bases short, with 13 bases between. This CDR3 has 13 amino acids. In germline, CDR1 is SGHDN, CDR2 FVKESK.

The table lists this clone with a count of one. V gene TRBV18 combines with J gene TRBJ2-1; 11 nucleotides agree with TRBD2. The CDR3 contains 16 residues. CDR1 KGHSH and CDR2 LQKENI come from the germline V gene. With 1 base clipped from V and 9 bases from J, the junction kept 8 bases outside the gene matches. This CDR3 reads CASSPRDSLAGGEQFF. CDR3 DNA sequence: TGTGCCAGCTCACCACGGGACAGCCTAGCGGGAGGTGAGCAGTTCTTC.

The rearrangement links TRBV5-8 to TRBJ2-6; a possible D gene is TRBD1 (6 bases). Per germline, CDR1 SGHTS and CDR2 YDEGEE. The germline V and J ends were trimmed by 4 bases and 0 bases, with 17 bases remaining between them. The CDR3 spans 18 residues. As DNA, the CDR3 is TGTGCCAGCAGCAAAACTTCAGGGGTTAGCTCTGGGGCCAACGTCCTGACTTTC. This encodes CASSKTSGVSSGANVLTF. Looking up the rest from reference TRBV5-8 and TRBJ2-6 gives the full variable domain: EAGVTQSPTHLIKTRGQQATLRCSPISGHTSVYWYQQALGLGLQFLLWYDEGEERNRGNFPPRFSGRQFPNYSSELNVNALELEDSALYLCASSKTSGVSSGANVLTFGAGSRLTVL.

The gene calls are TRBV7-9 and TRBJ1-2; D ambiguous. The CDR3 consists of 12 residues. V shed 4 bases and J shed 2 bases, with 5 bases lying between them. Germline V lookup: CDR1 SEHNR, CDR2 FQNEAQ (reference sequence). This chain's CDR3 is CASSSGNYGYTF. CDR3 bases: TGTGCCAGCAGCTCAGGAAACTATGGCTACACCTTC.

The J gene is TRBJ2-7, the V gene TRBV6-1; TRBD1 matches 9 bases. Germline trimming cut 6 bases from V and 6 bases from J; bases unmatched to any gene: 12. The CDR3 extends over 15 amino acids. The germline V gene has CDR1 MNHNS and CDR2 SASEGT. DNA of the CDR3: TGTGCCAGCAGATTAACCTGGACAGGGGTCGGCGAGCAGTACTTC. Its protein product is CASRLTWTGVGEQYF.

In its sample, this clone was seen once. The chain links TRBV7-9 to TRBJ2-2; D perhaps matches TRBD2 (5 bases). CDR1 is SEHNR, CDR2 FQNEAQ, per germline (reference sequence). The V end lost 3 bases, the J end lost 5 bases, and 10 bases lay between the germline ends. The CDR3 has 14 amino acids. In nucleotides, the CDR3 is TGTGCCAGCAGCTTGAGGGAGCTTACCGGGGAGCTGTTTTTT. It translates to CASSLRELTGELFF.

This rearrangement joins TRBV7-2 to TRBJ2-7; 7 nucleotides agree with TRBD1. The V segment lost 4 bases and the J segment 3 bases; nucleotides outside the gene matches: 6. The CDR3 contains 14 residues. Germline V lookup: CDR1 SGHTA, CDR2 FQGNSA. This chain's CDR3 is CASSSRDRGYEQYF. The CDR3 nucleotides read TGTGCCAGCAGCTCCCGGGACAGAGGCTACGAGCAGTACTTC.

This chain connects TRBV28 to TRBJ1-2; tentative D call: TRBD1 (6 bases). Germline V lookup: CDR1 MDHEN, CDR2 SYDVKM. The CDR3 extends over 14 amino acids. V dropped 4 bases and J dropped 7 bases, with 16 bases sitting between them. The CDR3 nucleotides read TGTGCCAGCAGTTACGGACAGAATTCTCTTGGCTACACCTTC. Its protein product is CASSYGQNSLGYTF.

V and J are TRBV6-6 and TRBJ2-7; weak D call: TRBD2 (5 bases). This CDR3 contains 12 residues. Germline loops: CDR1 MNHNY, CDR2 SVGAGI (reference sequence). The ends were cut back, 7 bases at V and 2 bases at J, with 9 bases in the middle. The CDR3: CASNEGTYEQYF. The CDR3 region has the DNA TGTGCCAGCAACGAGGGTACCTACGAGCAGTACTTC.

The V call is TRBV6-5, the J call TRBJ2-7; TRBD1 aligns across 10 bases. Germline V gives CDR1 MNHEY, CDR2 SVGAGI. The CDR3 is made up of 15 amino acids. V was pared by 6 bases and J by 4 bases, with 9 bases of the junction left unmatched. The CDR3: CASRNPGQGIYEQYF. For the CDR3, the DNA is TGTGCCAGCAGGAACCCGGGACAGGGGATTTACGAGCAGTACTTC.

This rearrangement joins TRBV6-1 to TRBJ2-3; D possibly corresponds to TRBD2 (7 bases). Trimming removed 6 bases at V and 4 bases at J, with 17 bases between. The CDR3 runs to 15 residues. CDR1 and CDR2 (germline): MNHNS, SASEGT. The CDR3: CASREGEGKADTQYF. The CDR3 DNA reads as TGTGCCAGCAGGGAGGGGGAGGGGAAGGCAGATACGCAGTATTTT.

The chain is built from TRBV30 and TRBJ1-2; D is unresolved. Germline V gene lookup returns CDR1 GTSNPN and CDR2 SVGIG (reference sequence). The CDR3 extends over 14 amino acids. V was shortened by 4 bases and J by 0 bases, with 12 bases between the two germline ends. The CDR3 DNA sequence: TGTGCCTGGATCCTCAGAGGTTCTAACTATGGCTACACCTTC. Its protein is CAWILRGSNYGYTF.

The rearrangement joins TRBV2 to TRBJ2-1, with no clear D. Trimming left V 6 bases short and J 5 bases short, with 8 bases between. CDR1 and CDR2 (germline): SNHLY, FYNNEI. This CDR3 has 12 residues. The CDR3 is CASSRDNNEQFF. The CDR3 nucleotides read TGTGCCAGCAGCCGAGATAACAATGAGCAGTTCTTC.

This clone was recorded a few times. V and J are TRBV19 and TRBJ1-4; D is unresolved. The CDR3 is made up of 11 amino acids. CDR1 and CDR2 (germline): LNHDA, SQIVND (reference sequence). V gave up 3 bases and J gave up 13 bases, with 9 bases separating them. The CDR3 sequence is CASSIGGRLFF. The CDR3 nucleotides are TGTGCCAGTAGTATCGGAGGTAGACTGTTTTTT.

This chain joins TRBV4-1 and TRBJ1-4; D call uncertain. The CDR3 runs to 17 residues. Germline CDR1 reads MGHRA; CDR2 reads YSYEKL. The V and J ends lost 4 bases and 8 bases respectively, with 23 bases between them. Here the CDR3 DNA reads TGCGCCAGCAGCCCGCCCCCGGGCCAAAGGCCGGGGGAAAAACTGTTTTTT. Amino acid sequence: CASSPPPGQRPGEKLFF.

The CDR3 nucleotides are TGTGCCACGGGACTAGCGGGGGGCGGGGAGACAGATACGCAGTATTTT. This codes for CATGLAGGGETDTQYF. The rearrangement uses TRBV2 and TRBJ2-3; 15 bases agree with TRBD2. Unmatched junction bases numbered 8, after V lost 10 bases and J lost 3 bases. The CDR3 sequence is 16 residues long. Germline values: CDR1 SNHLY, CDR2 FYNNEI.

The chain combines TRBV5-1 with TRBJ1-3; 9 bases fit TRBD1. From germline, CDR1 is SGHRS and CDR2 YFSETQ. J was trimmed by 6 bases and V by 3 bases; bases with no gene match: 7. The length of the CDR3 is 15 residues. CDR3 coding DNA: TGCGCCAGCAGCTACACGACAGGGGGTCTAAACACCATATATTTT. Protein sequence: CASSYTTGGLNTIYF.

With respect to this clone: The junction does not match germline at one end; this may be a read error. J is TRBJ2-7 and V is TRBV7-9, with a weak D call TRBD1 (6 bases). The length of the CDR3 is 17 residues. The germline V gene has CDR1 SEHNR and CDR2 FQNEAQ (reference sequence). The CDR3, as DNA: TGTTCCAGCAGCTTAGTCGGCACTTGGGGGCGTTCCTACGAGCAGTACTTC. Translation gives CSSSLVGTWGRSYEQYF.

This chain joins TRBV5-1 and TRBJ2-2; 7 nucleotides match TRBD1. From germline, CDR1 is SGHRS and CDR2 YFSETQ. The CDR3 has 14 residues. V was clipped by 4 bases and J by 5 bases; unmatched bases: 5. Written as DNA, the CDR3 is TGCGCCAGCAGCCGGACAGGAATTACCGGGGAGCTGTTTTTT. Amino acids: CASSRTGITGELFF.

The table lists this clone with a few counts. The J gene is TRBJ1-1, the V gene TRBV6-1; no clear D gene. Trimming removed 7 bases at V and 0 bases at J, with 12 bases between. The CDR3 totals 14 residues. From germline, CDR1 is MNHNS and CDR2 SASEGT. Here the CDR3 DNA reads TGTGCCAGCACGGCAGGTAATATGAACACTGAAGCTTTCTTT. Residues: CASTAGNMNTEAFF.

The chain couples TRBV5-6 to TRBJ2-3, with D unresolved. Germline CDR1 reads SGHDT; CDR2 reads YYEEEE. This CDR3 region has 14 residues. The germline V and J ends were trimmed by 4 bases and 2 bases, with 11 bases remaining between them. CDR3 DNA: TGTGCCAGCAGCCCCTATAGCTACACAGATACGCAGTATTTT. It yields the protein CASSPYSYTDTQYF. The full variable domain, completed using reference TRBV5-6 and TRBJ2-3, is DAGVTQSPTHLIKTRGQQVTLRCSPKSGHDTVSWYQQALGQGPQFIFQYYEEEERQRGNFPDRFSGHQFPNYSSELNVNALLLGDSALYLCASSPYSYTDTQYFGPGTRLTVL.

This rearrangement joins TRBV18 to TRBJ1-3; 7 positions match TRBD1. Germline CDR1 and CDR2: KGHSH and LQKENI. The CDR3 has 16 residues. J was trimmed by 1 base and V by 6 bases; bases with no gene match: 9. The CDR3 coding sequence is TGTGCCAGCTCGCCTCAAACGGGACAGTCTGGAAACACCATATATTTT. Amino acids: CASSPQTGQSGNTIYF.

The chain is built from TRBV18 and TRBJ1-2, with D possibly matching TRBD1 (5 bases). V was pared by 0 bases and J by 8 bases, with 7 bases between. Per the germline V gene, CDR1 is KGHSH and CDR2 is LQKENI. This CDR3 spans 12 amino acids. CDR3 amino acids: CASSPPSGGYTF. The CDR3 DNA follows: TGTGCCAGCTCACCACCTTCAGGGGGCTACACCTTC.